This section outlines one T cell receptor beta chain sequence together with its context. Antigen unknown. These data belong to a study of shared clonotypes between healthy human individuals. Whole-study context: Each donor had three CD4 naive, three CD4 memory, two CD8 naive and one CD8 memory plate. Study-wide points: At large depth, rarefaction still showed sorted-subset sequencing to be incomplete.

Losses at the gene ends were 4 bases for V and 5 bases for J; bases not matched to a gene: 8. Germline CDR1 and CDR2: SGHRS and YFSETQ. CDR3 length: 14 residues. When replicate PCRs were run on sorted subsets, they used approximately 0.2 ug DNA, about 30,000 T cell genomes. Sequencing was performed with immunoSEQ multiplex PCR; in TCRdb, only in-frame clones are kept and a portion is missing. The table records roughly 2.4 million clones, 90% to 97% of them present only once. The chain couples TRBV5-1 to TRBJ2-7, with TRBD1 matching 8 bases. The receptor was isolated from a man in his late teens or twenties in good health. The sequenced material came from naive CD4+ T cells sorted from blood. Described subset: CD45RA+ positively selected. CDR3 in DNA: TGCGCCAGCAGCGGGGGACAGGCAGTAGACGAGCAGTACTTC. Its translation: CASSGGQAVDEQYF.